The entry below gives a single TCR beta chain sequence along with its context. This clone appeared once. Its antigen remains undetermined. No base quality information exists; no much larger clone differs at one position. Reading the germline V gene gives CDR1 SGHTA and CDR2 FQGNSA. V trim: 5 bases; J trim: 4 bases; unmatched bases: 6. CDR3 length: 14 amino acids, cysteine to phenylalanine. Only CDR3 DNA remains: 42 bases, in frame from the first base. These data originate in a study of high-grade serous ovarian cancer treatment subgroups (dated by TCRdb to the early 2020s). As for the study more broadly: On average, each sample produced some 15,000 sequencing reads and roughly 7,500 unique TCR beta rearrangements. Under a laparoscopic triage algorithm, patients with high-grade serous ovarian cancer were grouped by complete gross resection or by neoadjuvant chemotherapy response, and the study profiled the TCR beta repertoires of these patients. A cohort of about 30 patients was included: roughly 10 with no residual disease after primary surgery (R0), roughly 10 who were excellent NACT responders, and roughly 10 who were poor NACT responders. In total there were approximately 82 samples, since every patient provided one primary tumor sample and two metastatic tumor samples. The research as a whole found: TCR clonal relatedness was found to be positively correlated with neoantigen level and, by trend, with copy number variation and mutation load derived from whole-genome sequencing. Repertoire similarity between tumors from the same patient ranged from about 0.11 to 0.8, while tumors from different patients showed almost no similarity. Bulk tumor TCR sequencing lacked spatial information, limiting insight into HGSC tumor complexity and diversity. TCR repertoire analyses focused on CDR3; CDR1 and CDR2 were not analyzed.

The 80 to 90 tumor samples underwent high-throughput TCR profiling using ImmunoSEQ. Processing in the source paper ran as follows. The repertoire diversity metrics included richness (unique productive sequences), clonality, evenness and relatedness, and the Bhattacharyya coefficient was used to measure similarity between samples. Conclusions stayed consistent in a sensitivity analysis that left out TCRs with fewer than two reads. The source is immuneACCESS, and TCRdb retained only in-frame sequences with V and J called. Part of the clones is not carried over; for the studies checked, unresolved V genes explain less than half of this, and the remainder is unexplained. From that table come the V and J calls and clone size; the DNA was used to work out D and trimming. This sample gives roughly 5,300 clones in total; approximately 68% of them show up just once. In total, the top ten clones hold over 5% of the sample.

Tumor samples were collected prior to definitive surgery or chemotherapy. Genomic DNA was extracted by the MD Anderson Biospecimen Extraction Resource, and TCR sequencing was done by the MD Anderson Cancer Genomics Laboratory. The sequence joins TRBV7-2 to TRBJ1-1, and 8 junctional nucleotides match TRBD1. This TCR was sampled from a human patient with high-grade serous ovarian cancer. The sequenced material came from tumor tissue. CDR3 region: CASSDGQGGTEAFF. In nucleotides, the sequence is TGTGCCAGCAGCGACGGACAGGGTGGCACTGAAGCTTTCTTT.